This T cell receptor beta chain derives from a study of shared clonotypes between healthy human individuals. CDR3 length equals 13 residues. V trimming: 4 bases; J trimming: 7 bases; junction bases outside the gene matches: 6. Per germline, CDR1 MDHEN and CDR2 SYDVKM. Clones were sequenced by immunoSEQ multiplex PCR, and TCRdb holds only the in-frame ones, with some missing. This repertoire shows around 500,000 clones, about three quarters found once; its top ten account for under 15%. This clone occurred a few times. The chain combines TRBV28 with TRBJ1-1, with 7 bases aligning to TRBD1. The sequenced sample was PBMCs. This receptor was taken from a woman aged 40 to 50 in good health. Some clones in this sample may be carry-over from other donors' samples. The CDR3 region is CASSSRTGGEAFF. The CDR3 DNA reads TGTGCCAGCAGTTCGAGGACAGGTGGTGAAGCTTTCTTT.